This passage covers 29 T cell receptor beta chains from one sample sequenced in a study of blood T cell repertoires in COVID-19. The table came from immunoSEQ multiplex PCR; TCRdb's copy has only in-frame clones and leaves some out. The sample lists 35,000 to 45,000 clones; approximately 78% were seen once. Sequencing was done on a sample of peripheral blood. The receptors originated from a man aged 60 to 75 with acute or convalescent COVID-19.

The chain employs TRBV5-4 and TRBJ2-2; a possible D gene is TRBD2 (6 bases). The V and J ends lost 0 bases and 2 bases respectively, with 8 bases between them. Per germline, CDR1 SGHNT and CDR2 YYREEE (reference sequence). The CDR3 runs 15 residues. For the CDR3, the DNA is TGTGCCAGCAGCTTGGTTGCGGGAAACACCGGGGAGCTGTTTTTT. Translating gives CASSLVAGNTGELFF.

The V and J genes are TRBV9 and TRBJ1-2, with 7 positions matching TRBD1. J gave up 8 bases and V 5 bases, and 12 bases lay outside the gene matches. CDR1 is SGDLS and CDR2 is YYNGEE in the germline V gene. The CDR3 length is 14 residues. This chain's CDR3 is CASRENAGGQGYTF. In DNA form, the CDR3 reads TGTGCCAGCAGGGAAAACGCAGGGGGACAGGGCTACACCTTC.

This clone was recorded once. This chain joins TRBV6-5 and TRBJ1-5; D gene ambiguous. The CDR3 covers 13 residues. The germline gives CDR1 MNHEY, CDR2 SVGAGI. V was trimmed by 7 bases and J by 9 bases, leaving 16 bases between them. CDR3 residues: CASTTNSPGPQHF. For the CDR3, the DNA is TGTGCCAGCACCACAAACAGCCCCGGGCCCCAGCATTTT.

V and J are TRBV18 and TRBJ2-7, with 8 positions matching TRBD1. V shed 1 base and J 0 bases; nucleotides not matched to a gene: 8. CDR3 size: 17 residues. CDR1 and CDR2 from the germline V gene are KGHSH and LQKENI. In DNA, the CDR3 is TGTGCCAGCTCACCACTCGTGACAGGGGAAATCTCCTACGAGCAGTACTTC. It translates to CASSPLVTGEISYEQYF.

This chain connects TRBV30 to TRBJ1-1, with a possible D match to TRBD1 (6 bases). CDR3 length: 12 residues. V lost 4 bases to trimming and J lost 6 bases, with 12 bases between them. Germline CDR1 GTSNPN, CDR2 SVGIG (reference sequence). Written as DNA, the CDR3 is TGTGCCTGGATGGGAGGGGGAGCTGAAGCTTTCTTT. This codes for CAWMGGGAEAFF.

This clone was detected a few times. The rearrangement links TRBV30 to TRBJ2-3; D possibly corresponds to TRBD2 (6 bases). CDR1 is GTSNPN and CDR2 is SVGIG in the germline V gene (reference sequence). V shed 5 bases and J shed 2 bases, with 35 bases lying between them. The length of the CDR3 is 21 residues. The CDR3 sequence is CAWALRWQGGFGPPSTDTQYF. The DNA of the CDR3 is TGTGCCTGGGCTCTCCGGTGGCAGGGAGGTTTTGGACCTCCCTCCACAGATACGCAGTATTTT.

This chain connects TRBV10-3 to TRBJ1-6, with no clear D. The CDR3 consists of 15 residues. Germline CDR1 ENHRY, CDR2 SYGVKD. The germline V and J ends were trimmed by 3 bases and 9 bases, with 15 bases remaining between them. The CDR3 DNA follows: TGTGCCATCAGTGAATCTTCTGGTGGGAGTTCACCCCTCCACTTT. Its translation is CAISESSGGSSPLHF.

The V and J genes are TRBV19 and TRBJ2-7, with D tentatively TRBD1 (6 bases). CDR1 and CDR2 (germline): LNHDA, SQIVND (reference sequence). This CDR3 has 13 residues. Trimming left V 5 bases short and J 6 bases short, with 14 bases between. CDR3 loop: CASSSLGTREQYF. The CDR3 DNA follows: TGTGCCAGTAGTTCCCTCGGGACACGCGAGCAGTACTTC. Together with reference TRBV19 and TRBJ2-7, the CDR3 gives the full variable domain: DGGITQSPKYLFRKEGQNVTLSCEQNLNHDAMYWYRQDPGQGLRLIYYSQIVNDFQKGDIAEGYSVSREKKESFPLTVTSAQKNPTAFYLCASSSLGTREQYFGPGTRLTVT.

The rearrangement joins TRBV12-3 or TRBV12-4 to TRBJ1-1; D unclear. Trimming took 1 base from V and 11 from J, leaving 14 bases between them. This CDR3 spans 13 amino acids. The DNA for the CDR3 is TGTGCCAGCAGTTTAGGGGTGGGGAGAACGGCTTTCTTT. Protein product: CASSLGVGRTAFF.

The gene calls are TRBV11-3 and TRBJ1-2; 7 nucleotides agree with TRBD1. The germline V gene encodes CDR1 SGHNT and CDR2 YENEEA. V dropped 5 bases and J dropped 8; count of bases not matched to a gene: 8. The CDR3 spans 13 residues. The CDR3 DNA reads TGTGCCAGCAGCCTCAGACAGGGTACAGGCTACACCTTC. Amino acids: CASSLRQGTGYTF.

The CDR3 loop reads CASSYSVDRGTYEQYF. For the CDR3, the DNA is TGTGCCAGCAGTTACTCGGTGGACAGGGGGACCTACGAGCAGTACTTC. The chain combines TRBV6-5 with TRBJ2-7, with 10 nucleotides matching TRBD1. CDR1 and CDR2 (germline): MNHEY, SVGAGI. The CDR3 spans 16 residues. V trimming: 0 bases; J trimming: 2 bases; junction bases outside the gene matches: 4.

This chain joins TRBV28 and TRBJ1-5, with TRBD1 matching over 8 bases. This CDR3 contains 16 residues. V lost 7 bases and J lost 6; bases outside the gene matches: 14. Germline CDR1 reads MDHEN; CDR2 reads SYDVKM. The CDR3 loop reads CASTQSGQGAFQPQHF. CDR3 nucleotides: TGTGCCAGCACCCAATCGGGGCAGGGGGCCTTTCAGCCCCAGCATTTT.

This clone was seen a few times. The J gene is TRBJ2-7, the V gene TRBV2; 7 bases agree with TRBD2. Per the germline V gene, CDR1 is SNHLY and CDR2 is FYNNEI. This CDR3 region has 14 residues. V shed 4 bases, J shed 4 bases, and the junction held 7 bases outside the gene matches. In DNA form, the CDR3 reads TGTGCCAGCAGTGTGGGGCGGGAGAGTTACGAGCAGTACTTC. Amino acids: CASSVGRESYEQYF.

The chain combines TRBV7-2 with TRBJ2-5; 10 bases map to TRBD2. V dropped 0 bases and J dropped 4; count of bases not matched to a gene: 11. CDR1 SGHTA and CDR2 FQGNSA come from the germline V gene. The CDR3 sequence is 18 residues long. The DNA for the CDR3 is TGTGCCAGCAGCTTAGCCGGCGCCGGGACTAGCGTTAGAGAGACCCAGTACTTC. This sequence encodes CASSLAGAGTSVRETQYF.

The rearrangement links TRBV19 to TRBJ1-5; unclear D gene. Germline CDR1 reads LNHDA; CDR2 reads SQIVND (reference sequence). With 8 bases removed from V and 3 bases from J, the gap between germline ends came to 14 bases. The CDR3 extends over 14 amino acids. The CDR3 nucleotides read TGTGCCAGTGAACCCGCAGGATTCAATCAGCCCCAGCATTTT. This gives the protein CASEPAGFNQPQHF.

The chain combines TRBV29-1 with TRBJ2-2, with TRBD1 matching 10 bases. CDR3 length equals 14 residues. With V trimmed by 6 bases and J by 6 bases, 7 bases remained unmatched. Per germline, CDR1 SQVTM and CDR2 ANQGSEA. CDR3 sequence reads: CSVPGQGQAGELFF. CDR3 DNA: TGCAGCGTGCCGGGACAGGGGCAGGCCGGGGAGCTGTTTTTT.

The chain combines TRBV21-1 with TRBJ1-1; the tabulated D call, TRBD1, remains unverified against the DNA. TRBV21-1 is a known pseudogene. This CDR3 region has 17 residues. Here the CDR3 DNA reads TGTGCCAGCAGCAAAGAAAGTAGGACAGCCAGGAACACTGAAGCTTTCTTT. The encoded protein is CASSKESRTARNTEAFF.

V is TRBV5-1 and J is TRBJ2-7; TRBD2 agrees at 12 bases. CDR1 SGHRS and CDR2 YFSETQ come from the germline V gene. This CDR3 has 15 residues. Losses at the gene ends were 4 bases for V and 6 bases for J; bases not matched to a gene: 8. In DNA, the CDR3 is TGCGCCAGCAGCCTCCTAGCGGGAGGGGGGGGCGAGCAGTACTTC. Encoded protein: CASSLLAGGGGEQYF.

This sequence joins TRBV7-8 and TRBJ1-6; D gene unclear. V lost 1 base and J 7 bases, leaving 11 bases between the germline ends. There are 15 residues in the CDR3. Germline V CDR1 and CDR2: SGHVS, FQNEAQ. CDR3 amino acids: CASSLVSAYNSPLHF. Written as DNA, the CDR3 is TGTGCCAGCAGCTTAGTTTCAGCGTACAATTCACCCCTCCACTTT.

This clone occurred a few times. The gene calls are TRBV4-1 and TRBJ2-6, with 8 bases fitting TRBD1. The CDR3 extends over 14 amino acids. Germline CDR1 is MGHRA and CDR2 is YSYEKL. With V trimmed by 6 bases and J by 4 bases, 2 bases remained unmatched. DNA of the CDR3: TGCGCCAGCAGGACAGGGGAAGGGGCCAACGTCCTGACTTTC. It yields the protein CASRTGEGANVLTF.

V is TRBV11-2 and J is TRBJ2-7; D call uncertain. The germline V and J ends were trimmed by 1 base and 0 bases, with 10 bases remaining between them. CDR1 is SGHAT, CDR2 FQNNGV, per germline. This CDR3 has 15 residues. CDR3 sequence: CASSLARVSSYEQYF. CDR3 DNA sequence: TGTGCCAGCAGCTTAGCCCGGGTAAGCTCCTACGAGCAGTACTTC. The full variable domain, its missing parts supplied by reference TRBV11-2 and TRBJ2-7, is EAGVAQSPRYKIIEKRQSVAFWCNPISGHATLYWYQQILGQGPKLLIQFQNNGVVDDSQLPKDRFSAERLKGVDSTLKIQPAKLEDSAVYLCASSLARVSSYEQYFGPGTRLTVT.

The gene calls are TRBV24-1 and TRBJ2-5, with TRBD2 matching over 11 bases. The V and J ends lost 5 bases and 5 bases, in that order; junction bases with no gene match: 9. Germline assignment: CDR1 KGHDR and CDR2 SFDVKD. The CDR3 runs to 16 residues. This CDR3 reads CATSAGSGRAGETQYF. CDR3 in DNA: TGTGCCACCAGTGCCGGTAGCGGGAGGGCCGGGGAGACCCAGTACTTC.

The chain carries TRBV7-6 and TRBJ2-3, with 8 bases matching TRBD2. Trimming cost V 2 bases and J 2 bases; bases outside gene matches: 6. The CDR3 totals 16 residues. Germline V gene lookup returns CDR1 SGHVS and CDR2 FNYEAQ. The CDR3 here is CASSLLASGHTDTQYF. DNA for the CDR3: TGTGCCAGCAGCTTATTGGCTAGCGGGCACACAGATACGCAGTATTTT.

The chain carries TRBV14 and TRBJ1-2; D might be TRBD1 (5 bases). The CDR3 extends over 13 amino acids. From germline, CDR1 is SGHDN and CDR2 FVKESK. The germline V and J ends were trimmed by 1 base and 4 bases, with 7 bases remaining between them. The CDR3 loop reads CASSQGQFYGYTF. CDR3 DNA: TGTGCCAGCAGCCAAGGACAGTTCTATGGCTACACCTTC. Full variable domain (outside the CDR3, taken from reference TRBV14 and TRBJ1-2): EAGVTQFPSHSVIEKGQTVTLRCDPISGHDNLYWYRRVMGKEIKFLLHFVKESKQDESGMPNNRFLAERTGGTYSTLKVQPAELEDSGVYFCASSQGQFYGYTFGSGTRLTVV.

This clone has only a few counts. The CDR3 is CASSLGATADTQYF. DNA for the CDR3: TGCGCCAGCAGCTTGGGGGCGACGGCAGATACGCAGTATTTT. This chain links TRBV5-1 with TRBJ2-3; D not certain. This CDR3 is built from 14 residues. V lost 0 bases, J lost 4 bases, and 9 bases lay in between. The germline gives CDR1 SGHRS, CDR2 YFSETQ. Filled out from reference TRBV5-1 and TRBJ2-3, the complete variable domain reads KAGVTQTPRYLIKTRGQQVTLSCSPISGHRSVSWYQQTPGQGLQFLFEYFSETQRNKGNFPGRFSGRQFSNSRSEMNVSTLELGDSALYLCASSLGATADTQYFGPGTRLTVL.

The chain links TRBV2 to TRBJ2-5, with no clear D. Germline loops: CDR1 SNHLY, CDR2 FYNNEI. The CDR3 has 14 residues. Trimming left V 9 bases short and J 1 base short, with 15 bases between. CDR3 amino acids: CASSRSPRQETQYF. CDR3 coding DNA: TGTGCCAGTAGCCGGAGTCCTCGCCAAGAGACCCAGTACTTC.

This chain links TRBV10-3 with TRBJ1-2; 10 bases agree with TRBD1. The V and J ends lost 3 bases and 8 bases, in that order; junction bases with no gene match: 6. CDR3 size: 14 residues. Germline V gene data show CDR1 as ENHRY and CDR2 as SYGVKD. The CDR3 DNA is TGTGCCATCAGTGAAGACAGGGGGCTAGGAGGCTACACCTTC. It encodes CAISEDRGLGGYTF.

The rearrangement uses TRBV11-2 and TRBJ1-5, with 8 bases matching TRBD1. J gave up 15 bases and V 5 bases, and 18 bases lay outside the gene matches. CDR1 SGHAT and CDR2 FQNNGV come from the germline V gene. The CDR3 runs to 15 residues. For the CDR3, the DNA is TGTGCCAGCAGCCCCTCCGGACAGGGAGAGCAAGAAGTGCATTTT. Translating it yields CASSPSGQGEQEVHF.

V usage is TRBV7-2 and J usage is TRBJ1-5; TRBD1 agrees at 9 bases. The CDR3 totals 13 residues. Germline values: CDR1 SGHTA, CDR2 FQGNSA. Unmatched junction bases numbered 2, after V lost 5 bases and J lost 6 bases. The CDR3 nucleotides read TGTGCCAGCAGCGTACAGGGGGCTCAGCCCCAGCATTTT. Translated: CASSVQGAQPQHF. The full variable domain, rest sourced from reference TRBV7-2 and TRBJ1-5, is GAGVSQSPSNKVTEKGKDVELRCDPISGHTALYWYRQSLGQGLEFLIYFQGNSAPDKSGLPSDRFSAERTGGSVSTLTIQRTQQEDSAVYLCASSVQGAQPQHFGDGTRLSIL.